The 14 T cell receptor beta chains presented below share a single source sample, sequenced in a study of shared T cell receptors in the human thymus. Produced via immunoSEQ multiplex PCR; TCRdb's table is partial and in-frame only. The sample carries under 450,000 clones, around 93% recorded once. Sequenced input: thymocytes. The receptors were sampled from a human donor.

This rearrangement joins TRBV7-9 to TRBJ2-2; maybe TRBD1 (6 bases). Trimming stripped 6 bases from V and 5 bases from J, with 13 bases between. CDR3 length: 14 residues. In germline, CDR1 is SEHNR, CDR2 FQNEAQ (reference sequence). Here the CDR3 DNA reads TGTGCCAGCAGATCAGGCAGGGGAACCGGGGAGCTGTTTTTT. Translation gives CASRSGRGTGELFF.

CDR3 DNA sequence: TGTGCCAGCAGGGACGGGGGGATGGATACGCAGTATTTT. It yields the protein CASRDGGMDTQYF. J is TRBJ2-3 and V is TRBV2, with 7 bases aligning to TRBD2. The trim removed 6 bases at V and 6 bases at J, leaving 6 bases unmatched. CDR3 size: 13 residues. Germline-derived CDR1 and CDR2 are SNHLY and FYNNEI.

The chain combines TRBV19 with TRBJ2-7; D not certain. The CDR3 spans 16 residues. CDR1 and CDR2 (germline): LNHDA, SQIVND (reference sequence). V was clipped by 3 bases and J by 0 bases, with 15 bases between them. In nucleotides, the CDR3 is TGTGCCAGTAGTATTTCACACCCACTGAGCTCCTACGAGCAGTACTTC. Protein product: CASSISHPLSSYEQYF. The full variable domain, rest sourced from reference TRBV19 and TRBJ2-7, is DGGITQSPKYLFRKEGQNVTLSCEQNLNHDAMYWYRQDPGQGLRLIYYSQIVNDFQKGDIAEGYSVSREKKESFPLTVTSAQKNPTAFYLCASSISHPLSSYEQYFGPGTRLTVT.

This clone was observed once. The V and J genes are TRBV7-9 and TRBJ2-3, with D unclear. Per the germline V gene, CDR1 is SEHNR and CDR2 is FQNEAQ (reference sequence). Trimming left V 4 bases short and J 6 bases short, with 8 bases between. The length of the CDR3 is 12 residues. This chain's CDR3 is CASSSPDDTQYF. CDR3 sequence (DNA): TGTGCCAGCAGCTCCCCGGATGATACGCAGTATTTT.

The chain recombines TRBV7-9 with TRBJ2-2, with 8 positions matching TRBD2. The CDR3 runs to 17 residues. Germline values: CDR1 SEHNR, CDR2 FQNEAQ (reference sequence). The V and J ends lost 8 bases and 4 bases, in that order; junction bases with no gene match: 15. Here the CDR3 reads CASPQGGAGGSTGELFF. Here the CDR3 DNA reads TGTGCCAGCCCACAAGGGGGTGCGGGAGGAAGCACCGGGGAGCTGTTTTTT.

This chain connects TRBV6-5 to TRBJ1-5, with a weak D call TRBD1 (5 bases). Between the trimmed V and J ends, which lost 5 bases and 2 bases, there was a span of 7 bases. Germline loops: CDR1 MNHEY, CDR2 SVGAGI. The CDR3 covers 13 residues. Written as DNA, the CDR3 is TGTGCCAGCAGTACGGGGGGCAATCAGCCCCAGCATTTT. It encodes CASSTGGNQPQHF.

The chain uses TRBV14 and TRBJ2-7, with 7 bases identical to TRBD1. This CDR3 is 17 amino acids long. The V gene's germline CDR1 is SGHDN and CDR2 FVKESK. J gave up 0 bases and V 4 bases, and 12 bases lay outside the gene matches. CDR3 protein: CASSPSEKGAGSYEQYF. CDR3 nucleotides: TGTGCCAGCAGCCCCAGCGAGAAGGGGGCCGGCTCCTACGAGCAGTACTTC.

This chain uses TRBV27 with TRBJ2-5; D not certain. The V end lost 1 base, the J end lost 5 bases, and 8 bases lay between the germline ends. CDR3 size: 13 residues. The germline gives CDR1 MNHEY, CDR2 SMNVEV (reference sequence). Here the CDR3 DNA reads TGTGCCAGCAGTTTATTGGACGGGGAGACCCAGTACTTC. Its translation is CASSLLDGETQYF.

This clone was detected once. The rearrangement uses TRBV18 and TRBJ2-3, with D perhaps matching TRBD2 (6 bases). The CDR3 runs to 18 residues. The ends were cut back, 0 bases at V and 0 bases at J, with 16 bases in the middle. Germline values: CDR1 KGHSH, CDR2 LQKENI. CDR3 nucleotide sequence: TGTGCCAGCTCACCACCTCGGACGGGGGTCTACAGCACAGATACGCAGTATTTT. Protein product: CASSPPRTGVYSTDTQYF.

The chain uses TRBV18 and TRBJ1-1; 9 positions agree with TRBD1. The CDR3 length is 13 residues. The J segment lost 7 bases and the V segment lost 4 bases, leaving 4 bases of the junction unmatched. Germline V CDR1 and CDR2: KGHSH, LQKENI. The DNA for the CDR3 is TGTGCCAGCTCACTCCGGACAGGGGTTGAAGCTTTCTTT. Translation gives CASSLRTGVEAFF.

The rearrangement uses TRBV10-2 and TRBJ1-3, with no clear D. Trimming stripped 3 bases from V and 8 bases from J, with 29 bases between. Per germline, CDR1 WSHSY and CDR2 SAAADI. This CDR3 is built from 19 residues. The CDR3 spells CASSDNPAGFRGTLDTIYF. The CDR3 DNA reads TGCGCCAGCAGTGATAATCCCGCGGGGTTTCGAGGAACCCTAGACACCATATATTTT.

This clone was seen a single time. V usage is TRBV27 and J usage is TRBJ2-3, with 7 bases aligning to TRBD1. The length of the CDR3 is 15 residues. Germline CDR1 is MNHEY and CDR2 is SMNVEV (reference sequence). V lost 5 bases to trimming and J lost 3 bases; unmatched junction nucleotides: 8. The DNA for the CDR3 is TGTGCCAGCAGTGGACGGACAGGCGGTACAGATACGCAGTATTTT. It encodes CASSGRTGGTDTQYF.

The chain couples TRBV6-5 to TRBJ2-4; 10 bases line up with TRBD1. V dropped 6 bases and J dropped 11; count of bases not matched to a gene: 10. The CDR3 contains 14 residues. Germline assignment: CDR1 MNHEY and CDR2 SVGAGI. The CDR3 sequence: CASSPGQGVVFQYF. DNA of the CDR3: TGTGCCAGCAGCCCCGGACAGGGGGTTGTCTTTCAGTACTTC.

The J gene is TRBJ2-7, the V gene TRBV29-1; D gene ambiguous. This CDR3 has 15 amino acids. Between the trimmed V and J ends, which lost 0 bases and 0 bases, there was a span of 12 bases. The germline V gene has CDR1 SQVTM and CDR2 ANQGSEA. The DNA of the CDR3 is TGCAGCGTTGAAGATCCCGGCGGCACCTCCTACGAGCAGTACTTC. It is translated as CSVEDPGGTSYEQYF.